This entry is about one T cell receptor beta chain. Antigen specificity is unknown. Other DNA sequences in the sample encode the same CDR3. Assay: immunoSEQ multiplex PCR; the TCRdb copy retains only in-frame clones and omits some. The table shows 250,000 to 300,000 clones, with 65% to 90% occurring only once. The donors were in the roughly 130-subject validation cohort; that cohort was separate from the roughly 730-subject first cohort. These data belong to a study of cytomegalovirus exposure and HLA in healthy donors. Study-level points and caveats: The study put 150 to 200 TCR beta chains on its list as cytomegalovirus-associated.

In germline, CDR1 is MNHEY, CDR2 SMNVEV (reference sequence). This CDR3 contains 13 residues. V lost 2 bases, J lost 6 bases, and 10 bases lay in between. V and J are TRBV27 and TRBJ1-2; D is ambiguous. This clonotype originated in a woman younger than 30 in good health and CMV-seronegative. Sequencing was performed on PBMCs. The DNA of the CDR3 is TGTGCCAGCAGTTTAAGGAGGGAAAATGGCTACACCTTC. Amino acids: CASSLRRENGYTF.